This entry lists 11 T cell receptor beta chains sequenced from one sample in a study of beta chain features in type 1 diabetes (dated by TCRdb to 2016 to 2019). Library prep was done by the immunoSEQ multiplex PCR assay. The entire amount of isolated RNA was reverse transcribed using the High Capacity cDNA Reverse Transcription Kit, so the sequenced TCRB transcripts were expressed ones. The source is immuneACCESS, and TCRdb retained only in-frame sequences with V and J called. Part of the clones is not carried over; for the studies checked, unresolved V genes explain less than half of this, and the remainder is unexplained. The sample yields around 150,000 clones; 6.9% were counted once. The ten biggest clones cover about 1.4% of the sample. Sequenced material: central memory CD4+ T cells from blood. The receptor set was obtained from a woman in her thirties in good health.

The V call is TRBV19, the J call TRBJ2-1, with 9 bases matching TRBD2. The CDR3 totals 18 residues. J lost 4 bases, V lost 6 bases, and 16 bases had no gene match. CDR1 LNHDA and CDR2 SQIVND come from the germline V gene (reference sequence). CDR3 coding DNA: TGTGCCAGTAGCCTCGAGGCTAGCGGGGCCATGGCATACAATGAGCAGTTCTTC. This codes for CASSLEASGAMAYNEQFF.

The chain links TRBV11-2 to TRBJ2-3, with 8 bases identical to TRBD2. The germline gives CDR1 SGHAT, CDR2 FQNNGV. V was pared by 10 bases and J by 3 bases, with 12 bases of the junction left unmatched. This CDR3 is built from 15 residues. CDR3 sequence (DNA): TGTGCCACCCGACCGGCGGGAGGTGCAACAGATACGCAGTATTTT. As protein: CATRPAGGATDTQYF.

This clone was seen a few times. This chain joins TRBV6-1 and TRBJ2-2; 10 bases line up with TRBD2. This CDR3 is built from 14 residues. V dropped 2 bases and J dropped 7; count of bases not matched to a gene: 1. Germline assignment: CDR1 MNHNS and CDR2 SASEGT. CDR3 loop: CASSELAGGGELFF. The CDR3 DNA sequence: TGTGCCAGCAGTGAATTAGCGGGAGGCGGGGAGCTGTTTTTT.

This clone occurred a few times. Here the CDR3 reads CASSVAPRGGETQYF. The CDR3 DNA reads TGTGCCAGCAGCGTAGCCCCACGAGGCGGAGAGACCCAGTACTTC. The chain employs TRBV9 and TRBJ2-5; D is unclear. The CDR3 is made up of 15 amino acids. Germline CDR1 reads SGDLS; CDR2 reads YYNGEE. Trimming removed 0 bases from V and 4 bases from J, with 13 bases in between.

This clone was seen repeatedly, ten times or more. In nucleotides, the CDR3 is TGTGCCAGCTCACCCGCACAGGGCCCCACTTACGAGCAGTACTTC. Translated, it gives CASSPAQGPTYEQYF. This chain links TRBV18 with TRBJ2-7, with a weak D call TRBD1 (6 bases). This CDR3 comprises 15 residues. V was pared by 3 bases and J by 4 bases, with 16 bases between. In germline, CDR1 is KGHSH, CDR2 LQKENI.

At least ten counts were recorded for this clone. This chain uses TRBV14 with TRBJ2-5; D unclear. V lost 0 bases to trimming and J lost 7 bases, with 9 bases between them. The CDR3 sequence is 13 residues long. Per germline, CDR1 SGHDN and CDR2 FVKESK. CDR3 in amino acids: CASSQDPGVTQYF. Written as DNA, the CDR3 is TGTGCCAGCAGCCAAGACCCCGGAGTGACCCAGTACTTC.

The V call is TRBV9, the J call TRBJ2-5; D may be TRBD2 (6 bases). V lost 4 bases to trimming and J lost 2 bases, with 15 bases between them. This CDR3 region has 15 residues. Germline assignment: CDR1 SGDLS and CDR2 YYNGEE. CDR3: CASSPRGTRQETQYF. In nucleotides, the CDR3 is TGTGCCAGCAGCCCGCGCGGGACCAGACAAGAGACCCAGTACTTC.

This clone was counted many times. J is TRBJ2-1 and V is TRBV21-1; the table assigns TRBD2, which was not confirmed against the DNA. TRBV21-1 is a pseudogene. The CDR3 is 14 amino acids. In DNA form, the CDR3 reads TGTGCCAGCAGCGGACTAGCGGTATACAATGAGCAGTTCTTC. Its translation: CASSGLAVYNEQFF.

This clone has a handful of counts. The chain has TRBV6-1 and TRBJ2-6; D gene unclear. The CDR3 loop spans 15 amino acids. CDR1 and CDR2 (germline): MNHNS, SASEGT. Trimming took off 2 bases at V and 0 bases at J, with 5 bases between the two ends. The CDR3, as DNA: TGTGCCAGCAGTGAACAGTTCTCTGGGGCCAACGTCCTGACTTTC. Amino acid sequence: CASSEQFSGANVLTF.

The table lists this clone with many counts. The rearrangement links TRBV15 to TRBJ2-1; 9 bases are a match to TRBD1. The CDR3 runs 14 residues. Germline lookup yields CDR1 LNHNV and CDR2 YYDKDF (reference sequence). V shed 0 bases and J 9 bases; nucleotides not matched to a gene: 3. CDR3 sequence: CATSRDGGQGEQFF. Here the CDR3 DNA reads TGTGCCACCAGCAGAGATGGGGGACAGGGTGAGCAGTTCTTC.

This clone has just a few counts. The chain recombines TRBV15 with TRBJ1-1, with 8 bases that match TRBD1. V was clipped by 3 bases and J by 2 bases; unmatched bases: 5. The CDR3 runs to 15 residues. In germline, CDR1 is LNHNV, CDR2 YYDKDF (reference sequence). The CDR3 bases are TGTGCCACCAGCAGTCGGACAGGGAAAAACACTGAAGCTTTCTTT. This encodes CATSSRTGKNTEAFF.